This is a list of T cell receptor beta chains from one sample in a study of T cell responses to AZD1222 COVID-19 vaccine. The table came from immunoSEQ multiplex PCR; TCRdb's copy has only in-frame clones and leaves some out. Altogether 90,000 to 150,000 clones are present, 86% being singletons, with the ten largest covering approximately 15%. The sequencing used peripheral blood, collected 28 days after the second AZD1222 dose. These receptors were collected from an adult who received the AZD1222 COVID-19 vaccine. Both conserved end residues are part of each CDR3. The D gene is left open where the match is weak. Not every row has a clone size; where given, it reads once, few, many or a size class.

size,V,J,D,CDR3,DNA
.,TRBV11-2,TRBJ2-2,TRBD2,CASSLEGLAGVGELFF,TGTGCCAGCAGCTTAGAGGGACTAGCGGGAGTAGGGGAGCTGTTTTTT
.,TRBV3-1/TRBV3-2,TRBJ2-1,TRBD2,CASSQTSGGSEQFF,TGTGCCAGCAGCCAAACTAGCGGGGGGAGTGAGCAGTTCTTC
.,TRBV2,TRBJ1-2,TRBD1,CASSVWDRVRGYTF,TGTGCCAGCAGTGTATGGGACAGGGTTCGTGGCTACACCTTC
.,TRBV4-1,TRBJ2-1,TRBD2,CASSQEGTIYNEQFF,TGCGCCAGCAGCCAAGAGGGGACTATCTACAATGAGCAGTTCTTC
.,TRBV19,TRBJ1-3,.,CASSIEGQSPGNTIYF,TGTGCCAGTAGTATAGAAGGACAGTCCCCTGGAAACACCATATATTTT
.,TRBV14,TRBJ2-7,TRBD1,CASSIGTGVLYEQYF,TGTGCCAGCAGCATTGGGACAGGGGTTCTCTACGAGCAGTACTTC
.,TRBV24-1,TRBJ1-5,TRBD1,CATSTGGNNQPQHF,TGTGCCACGTCGACAGGGGGAAACAATCAGCCCCAGCATTTT
.,TRBV5-4,TRBJ2-3,TRBD2,CASSLGLAGGTDTQYF,TGTGCCAGCAGCCTCGGGTTAGCGGGGGGCACAGATACGCAGTATTTT
.,TRBV5-1,TRBJ2-1,TRBD1,CASSYRGRDEQFF,TGCGCCAGCAGCTACAGGGGGCGGGATGAGCAGTTCTTC
.,TRBV10-3,TRBJ1-4,.,CAISDVEGDEKLFF,TGTGCCATCAGTGACGTGGAGGGGGACGAAAAACTGTTTTTT
.,TRBV4-3,TRBJ2-2,.,CASSQDYAGFGELFF,TGCGCCAGCAGCCAAGATTATGCAGGGTTCGGGGAGCTGTTTTTT
.,TRBV10-2,TRBJ1-2,.,CASSEARPGGYTF,TGCGCCAGCAGTGAAGCCAGGCCAGGAGGCTACACCTTC
.,TRBV30,TRBJ2-4,.,CASNRDERDIQYF,TGTGCCTCAAACCGGGACGAAAGGGACATTCAGTACTTC
.,TRBV27,TRBJ2-2,TRBD1,CASSLETGTLNTGELFF,TGTGCCAGCAGTTTAGAGACAGGGACATTAAACACCGGGGAGCTGTTTTTT
.,TRBV20-1,TRBJ1-2,.,CSASPSPANYGYTF,TGCAGTGCTAGTCCCAGCCCGGCTAACTATGGCTACACCTTC
few,TRBV4-3,TRBJ1-4,.,CASSQDSTPANEKLFF,TGCGCCAGCAGCCAAGACTCGACGCCAGCTAATGAAAAACTGTTTTTT
.,TRBV28,TRBJ1-5,TRBD1,CASIPTGEGQPQHF,TGTGCCAGCATACCGACAGGGGAGGGCCAGCCCCAGCATTTT
.,TRBV7-6,TRBJ2-5,.,CASSPPSGQETQYF,TGTGCCAGCAGCCCCCCCTCGGGGCAAGAGACCCAGTACTTC
once,TRBV20-1,TRBJ1-1,TRBD1,CSASEFGTGIFEGNTEAFF,TGCAGTGCTAGTGAGTTTGGGACAGGGATTTTCGAAGGGAACACTGAAGCTTTCTTT
.,TRBV6-5,TRBJ1-5,.,CASRTGNQPQHF,TGTGCCAGCAGGACAGGCAATCAGCCCCAGCATTTT
.,TRBV14,TRBJ1-4,TRBD1,CASSLLGQGQEKLFF,TGTGCCAGCAGCTTGTTGGGACAGGGGCAGGAAAAACTGTTTTTT
.,TRBV12-1,TRBJ2-7,.,CASSFWPMGQVPYEQYF,TGTGCCAGCAGCTTCTGGCCGATGGGACAGGTTCCCTACGAGCAGTACTTC
.,TRBV15,TRBJ1-4,TRBD1,CATSREQGAYEKLFF,TGTGCCACCAGCAGAGAACAGGGGGCATATGAAAAACTGTTTTTT
.,TRBV18,TRBJ2-3,.,CASSKSSALTDTQYF,TGTGCCAGCTCAAAATCCTCGGCGCTCACAGATACGCAGTATTTT
.,TRBV5-1,TRBJ2-5,TRBD1,CASSLGDREAETQYF,TGCGCCAGCAGCTTGGGGGACAGGGAGGCAGAGACCCAGTACTTC
.,TRBV7-2,TRBJ2-7,.,CASSFGLGAYEQYF,TGTGCCAGCAGCTTCGGTCTGGGGGCCTACGAGCAGTACTTC
few,TRBV15,TRBJ1-2,TRBD1,CATSGGTGGQSLYGYTF,TGTGCCACCAGCGGAGGGACAGGGGGCCAATCCCTCTATGGCTACACCTTC
.,TRBV4-3,TRBJ1-5,.,CASSQGRDQPQHF,TGCGCCAGCAGCCAGGGAAGGGATCAGCCCCAGCATTTT
.,TRBV5-1,TRBJ2-7,TRBD1,CASSGGQGYEQYF,TGCGCCAGCAGCGGCGGACAGGGATACGAGCAGTACTTC
.,TRBV7-3,TRBJ2-2,TRBD1,CASTGTGANTGELFF,TGTGCCAGCACCGGGACAGGGGCGAACACCGGGGAGCTGTTTTTT
.,TRBV7-8,TRBJ1-3,TRBD1,CASSLIDRGGNTIYF,TGTGCCAGCAGCTTAATCGACAGGGGGGGAAACACCATATATTTT
.,TRBV2,TRBJ1-1,.,CASSEGTNTEAFF,TGTGCCAGCAGTGAGGGGACGAACACTGAAGCTTTCTTT
.,TRBV6-5,TRBJ1-2,.,CASTEGPDPLYGYTF,TGTGCCAGCACCGAGGGCCCGGATCCTCTCTATGGCTACACCTTC
.,TRBV7-3,TRBJ2-3,.,CASSSQGGGGAPDTQYF,TGTGCCAGCAGCTCTCAGGGAGGAGGGGGGGCCCCAGATACGCAGTATTTT
.,TRBV10-3,TRBJ2-1,.,CAISALVDEQFF,TGTGCCATCAGCGCCCTCGTCGATGAGCAGTTCTTC
once,TRBV5-6,TRBJ2-6,.,CASSLVQGDGANVLTF,TGTGCCAGCAGCTTGGTCCAGGGCGACGGGGCCAACGTCCTGACTTTC
.,TRBV29-1,TRBJ1-1,TRBD1,CSIEGGAGTEAFF,TGCAGCATAGAAGGGGGCGCGGGAACTGAAGCTTTCTTT
.,TRBV21-1,TRBJ1-4,.,CASSKVETGGDRRLLDEKLFF,TGTGCCAGCAGCAAAGTAGAGACAGGGGGAGACCGAAGATTACTAGATGAAAAACTGTTTTTT
.,TRBV2,TRBJ2-1,.,CASRQGAFYNEQFF,TGTGCCAGCAGGCAGGGAGCCTTCTACAATGAGCAGTTCTTC
.,TRBV19,TRBJ2-7,TRBD1,CASSMTTGTYEQYF,TGTGCCAGTAGTATGACGACAGGGACCTACGAGCAGTACTTC
.,TRBV7-9,TRBJ2-2,TRBD1,CASSSTGGYTGELFF,TGTGCCAGCAGCTCAACAGGGGGTTACACCGGGGAGCTGTTTTTT
.,TRBV11-2,TRBJ1-6,.,CASSERTVTNSPLHF,TGTGCCAGCAGCGAACGGACAGTAACTAATTCACCCCTCCACTTT
.,TRBV7-2,TRBJ1-2,.,CASSLARGRDGYTF,TGTGCCAGCAGCTTAGCAAGGGGCCGGGATGGCTACACCTTC
.,TRBV2,TRBJ1-1,TRBD1,CASSDQGATNTEAFF,TGTGCCAGCAGTGACCAGGGGGCAACGAACACTGAAGCTTTCTTT
.,TRBV5-1,TRBJ2-7,.,CASSPGTGAYEQYF,TGCGCCAGCAGCCCCGGGACTGGAGCCTACGAGCAGTACTTC
.,TRBV7-2,TRBJ2-1,.,CASSLVRLVENEQFF,TGTGCCAGCAGCTTAGTCCGCCTAGTGGAGAATGAGCAGTTCTTC
.,TRBV6-5,TRBJ1-4,.,CASTRDTSRREKLFF,TGTGCCAGCACCCGGGACACCTCCCGCAGGGAAAAACTGTTTTTT